The present entry profiles one TCR beta chain with its context. The antigen is undetermined. This specimen comes from a study of T-cell reconstitution after alpha-beta-depleted transplantation in children. TCRbeta library construction was performed incorporating unique molecular identifiers. TCRdb processed the PCR reads anew with MiXCR; each CDR3 protein has one entry. The top ten hold 25% to 35% of the sample, which has about 900,000 distinct CDR3 sequences, about 26% seen once. Study findings and constraints: Hyperexpanded clones declined; after one year, newly produced T cells mostly supplied diversity. In patients about two months after transplant, alpha-beta T cells reportedly arose from several hundred expanded graft clones. At day 60, the high TCRbeta diversity found in some patients originated from recipient T cells and thymic progenitors that had survived.

This sequence originates from a boy in the first two years of life who had a stem cell transplant for SCID, so the T cells may come from the graft donor. The sample consisted of PBMCs, mostly from graft donor cells, taken 360 days after TCRalphabeta/CD19-depleted stem cell transplant.

CDR3 sequence: CASSIQLVKQYF. The DNA of the CDR3 is TGTGCCAGCAGCATCCAGTTGGTTAAGCAGTATTTT. This rearrangement joins TRBV5-5 to TRBJ2-3, with unresolved D. There are 12 residues in the CDR3. Trimming stripped 4 bases from V and 11 bases from J, with 14 bases between. Germline V CDR1 and CDR2: SGHKS, YYEKEE (reference sequence).